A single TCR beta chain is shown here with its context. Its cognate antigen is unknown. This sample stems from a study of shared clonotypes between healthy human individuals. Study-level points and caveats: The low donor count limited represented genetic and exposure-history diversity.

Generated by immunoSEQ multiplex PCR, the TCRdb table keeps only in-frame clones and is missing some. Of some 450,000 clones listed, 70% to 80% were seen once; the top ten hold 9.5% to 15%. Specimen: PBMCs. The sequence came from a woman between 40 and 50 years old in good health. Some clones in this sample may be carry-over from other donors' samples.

CDR3 nucleotides: TGTGCCTGGAGTCTATATGTGACTGGCGGTTACTACGAGCAGTACTTC. Residues: CAWSLYVTGGYYEQYF. The J gene is TRBJ2-5, the V gene TRBV30; D not certain. The tail of the sequence fits TRBJ2-7 better, so the J call may be wrong. The CDR3 is made up of 16 amino acids. Germline CDR1 is GTSNPN and CDR2 is SVGIG (reference sequence).